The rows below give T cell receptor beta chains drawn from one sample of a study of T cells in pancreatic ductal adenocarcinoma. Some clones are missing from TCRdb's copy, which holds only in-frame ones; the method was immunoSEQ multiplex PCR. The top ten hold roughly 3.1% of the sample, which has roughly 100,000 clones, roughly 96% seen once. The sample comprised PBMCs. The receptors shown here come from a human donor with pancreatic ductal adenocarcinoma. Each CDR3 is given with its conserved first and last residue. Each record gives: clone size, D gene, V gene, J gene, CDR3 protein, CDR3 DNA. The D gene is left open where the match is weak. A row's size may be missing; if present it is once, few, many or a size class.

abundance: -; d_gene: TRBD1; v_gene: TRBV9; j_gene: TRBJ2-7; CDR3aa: CASSAPTDRVEQYF; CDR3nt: TGTGCCAGCAGCGCACCAACTGACAGGGTGGAGCAGTACTTC
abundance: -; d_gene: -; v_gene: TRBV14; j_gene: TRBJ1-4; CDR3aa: CASSPRGLGQGNEKLFF; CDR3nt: TGTGCCAGCAGCCCAAGAGGATTAGGGCAGGGAAATGAAAAACTGTTTTTT
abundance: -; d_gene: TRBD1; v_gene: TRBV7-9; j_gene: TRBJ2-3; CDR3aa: CASSPTGGDTDTQYF; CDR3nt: TGTGCCAGCAGCCCGACAGGGGGCGACACAGATACGCAGTATTTT
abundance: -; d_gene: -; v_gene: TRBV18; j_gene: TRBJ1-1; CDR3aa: CASSPLRQGETEAFF; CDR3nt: TGTGCCAGCTCACCATTACGGCAGGGTGAGACTGAAGCTTTCTTT
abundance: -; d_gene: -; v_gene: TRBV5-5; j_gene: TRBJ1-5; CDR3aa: CASTPGGVSNQPQHF; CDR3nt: TGTGCCAGCACCCCCGGGGGAGTCAGCAATCAGCCCCAGCATTTT
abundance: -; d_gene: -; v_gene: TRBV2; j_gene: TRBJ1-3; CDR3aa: CASRGGLDSGNTIYF; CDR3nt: TGTGCCAGCAGGGGAGGACTGGACTCTGGAAACACCATATATTTT
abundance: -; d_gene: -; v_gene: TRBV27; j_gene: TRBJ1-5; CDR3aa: CASSRTRTENSNQPQHF; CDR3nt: TGTGCCAGCAGTCGCACAAGGACAGAGAATAGCAATCAGCCCCAGCATTTT
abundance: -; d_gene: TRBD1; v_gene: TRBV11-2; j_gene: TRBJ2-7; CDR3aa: CASTNSDRIYEQYF; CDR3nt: TGTGCCAGCACCAATTCGGACAGGATCTACGAGCAGTACTTC
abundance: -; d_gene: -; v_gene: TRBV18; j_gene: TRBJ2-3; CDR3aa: CASSPPPGEVSQYF; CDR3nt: TGTGCCAGCTCACCACCCCCGGGAGAAGTATCGCAGTATTTT
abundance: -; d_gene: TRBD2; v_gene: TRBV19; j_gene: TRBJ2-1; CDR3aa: CASMQTSVYNEQFF; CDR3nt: TGTGCCAGTATGCAGACTAGCGTGTACAATGAGCAGTTCTTC
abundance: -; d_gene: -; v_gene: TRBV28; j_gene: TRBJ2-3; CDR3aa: CASRPTYRADTQYF; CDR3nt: TGTGCCAGCAGACCTACCTACAGGGCAGATACGCAGTATTTT
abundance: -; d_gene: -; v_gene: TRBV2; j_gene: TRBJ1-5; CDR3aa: CASGGVSGGVSNQPQHF; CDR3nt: TGTGCCAGCGGGGGGGTTTCAGGAGGGGTTAGCAATCAGCCCCAGCATTTT
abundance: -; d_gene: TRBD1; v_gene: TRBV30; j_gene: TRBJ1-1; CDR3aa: CAWRRTDRATEAFF; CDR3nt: TGTGCCTGGAGGAGGACCGACAGGGCCACTGAAGCTTTCTTT
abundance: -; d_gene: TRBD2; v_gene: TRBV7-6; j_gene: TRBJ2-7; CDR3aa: CASSISGGSSYEQYF; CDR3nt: TGTGCCAGCAGCATTAGCGGGGGGAGCTCCTACGAGCAGTACTTC
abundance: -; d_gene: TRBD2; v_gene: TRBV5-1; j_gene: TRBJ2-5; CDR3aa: CASSYGTSGAETQYF; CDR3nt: TGCGCCAGCAGTTATGGGACTAGCGGGGCGGAGACCCAGTACTTC
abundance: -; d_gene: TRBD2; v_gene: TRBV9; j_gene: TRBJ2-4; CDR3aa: CASSVGRERGAKNIQYF; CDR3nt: TGTGCCAGCAGCGTTGGGCGGGAGAGGGGAGCCAAAAACATTCAGTACTTC
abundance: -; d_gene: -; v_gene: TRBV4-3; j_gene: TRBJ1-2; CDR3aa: CASSPGGGYYGYTF; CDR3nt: TGCGCCAGCAGCCCCGGGGGAGGTTACTATGGCTACACCTTC
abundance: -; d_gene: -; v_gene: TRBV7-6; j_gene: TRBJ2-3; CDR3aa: CASSSPGTDTQYF; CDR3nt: TGTGCCAGCAGCAGCCCAGGGACAGATACGCAGTATTTT
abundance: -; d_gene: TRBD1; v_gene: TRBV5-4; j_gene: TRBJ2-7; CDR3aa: CASSLAGQGLYEQYF; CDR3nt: TGTGCCAGCAGCTTGGCCGGACAGGGCCTCTACGAGCAGTACTTC
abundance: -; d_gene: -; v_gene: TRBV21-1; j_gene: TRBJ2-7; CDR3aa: CASSKFRGTYEQYF; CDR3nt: TGTGCCAGCAGCAAATTCCGGGGGACGTACGAGCAGTACTTC
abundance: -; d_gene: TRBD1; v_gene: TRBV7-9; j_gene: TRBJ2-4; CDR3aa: CASSLGDLGTVKNIQYF; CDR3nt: TGTGCCAGCAGCTTAGGGGACCTAGGGACAGTTAAAAACATTCAGTACTTC
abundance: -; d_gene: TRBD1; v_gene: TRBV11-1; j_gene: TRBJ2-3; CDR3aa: CASSSDRDTQYF; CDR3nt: TGTGCCAGCAGCTCGGACAGGGATACGCAGTATTTT
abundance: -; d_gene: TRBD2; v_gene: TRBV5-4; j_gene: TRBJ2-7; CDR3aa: CASSQGLAGMYEQYF; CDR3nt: TGTGCCAGCAGCCAAGGACTAGCGGGAATGTACGAGCAGTACTTC
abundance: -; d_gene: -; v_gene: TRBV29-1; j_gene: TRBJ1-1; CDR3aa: CSGSPGIRTEAFF; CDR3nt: TGCAGCGGCTCCCCGGGGATAAGGACTGAAGCTTTCTTT
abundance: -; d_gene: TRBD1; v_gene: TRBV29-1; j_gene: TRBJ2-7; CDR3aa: CSASQGAAEQYF; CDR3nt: TGCAGCGCCTCCCAGGGGGCTGCCGAGCAGTACTTC
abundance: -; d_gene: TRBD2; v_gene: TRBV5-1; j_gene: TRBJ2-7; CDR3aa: CASGGAGGTYEQYF; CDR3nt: TGCGCCAGCGGAGGAGCGGGAGGCACCTACGAGCAGTACTTC
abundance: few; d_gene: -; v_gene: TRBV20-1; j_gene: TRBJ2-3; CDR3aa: CSAMSTDTQYF; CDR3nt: TGCAGTGCTATGAGTACAGATACGCAGTATTTT
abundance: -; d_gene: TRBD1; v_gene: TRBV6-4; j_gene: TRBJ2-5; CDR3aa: CASTPKDRGDQETQYF; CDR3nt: TGTGCCAGCACTCCGAAGGACAGGGGAGACCAAGAGACCCAGTACTTC
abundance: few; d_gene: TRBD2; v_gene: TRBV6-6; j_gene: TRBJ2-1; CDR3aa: CASSPRTSGEQFF; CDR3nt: TGTGCCAGCAGCCCCAGGACTAGCGGTGAGCAGTTCTTC
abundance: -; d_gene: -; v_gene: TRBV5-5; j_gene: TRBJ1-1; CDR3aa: CASSAGGGLNTEAFF; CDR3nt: TGTGCCAGCAGCGCCGGGGGTGGACTGAACACTGAAGCTTTCTTT
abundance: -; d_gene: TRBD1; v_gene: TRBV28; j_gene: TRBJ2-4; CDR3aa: CASRGRGPENIQYF; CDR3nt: TGTGCCAGCAGGGGCAGGGGGCCTGAAAACATTCAGTACTTC
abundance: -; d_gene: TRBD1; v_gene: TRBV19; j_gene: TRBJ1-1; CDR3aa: CASTLRGSGAFF; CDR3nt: TGTGCCAGTACTCTCAGGGGGAGTGGAGCTTTCTTT
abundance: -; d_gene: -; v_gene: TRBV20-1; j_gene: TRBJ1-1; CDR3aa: CSAPVYTEAFF; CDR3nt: TGCAGTGCTCCCGTTTACACTGAAGCTTTCTTT
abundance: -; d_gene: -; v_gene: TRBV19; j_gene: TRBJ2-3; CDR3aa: CASSIRGSDTQYF; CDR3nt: TGTGCCAGTAGTATACGGGGGTCAGATACGCAGTATTTT
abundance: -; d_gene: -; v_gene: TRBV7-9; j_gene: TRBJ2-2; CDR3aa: CASSLDETLANTGELFF; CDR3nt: TGTGCCAGCAGCTTAGATGAGACACTCGCGAACACCGGGGAGCTGTTTTTT
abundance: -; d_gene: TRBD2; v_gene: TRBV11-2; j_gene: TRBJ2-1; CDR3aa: CASSLGTSGRIEQFF; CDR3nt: TGTGCCAGCAGCCTAGGGACTAGCGGGAGGATTGAGCAGTTCTTC
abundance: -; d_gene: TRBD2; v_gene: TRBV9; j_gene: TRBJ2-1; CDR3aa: CASSVSGGGSYNEQFF; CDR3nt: TGTGCCAGCAGCGTATCGGGGGGAGGGTCCTACAATGAGCAGTTCTTC
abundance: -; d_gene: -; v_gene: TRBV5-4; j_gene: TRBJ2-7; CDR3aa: CASSPDSPYEQYF; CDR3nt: TGTGCCAGCAGCCCGGACTCCCCCTACGAGCAGTACTTC
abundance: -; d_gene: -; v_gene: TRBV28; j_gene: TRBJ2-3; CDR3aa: CASSPRGPHSDTQYF; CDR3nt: TGTGCCAGCAGTCCGCGGGGGCCCCACTCAGATACGCAGTATTTT
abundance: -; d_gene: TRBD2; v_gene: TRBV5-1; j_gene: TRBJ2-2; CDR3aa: CASSFTGLAGGRGTGELFF; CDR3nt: TGCGCCAGCAGCTTTACTGGACTAGCGGGAGGACGCGGCACCGGGGAGCTGTTTTTT
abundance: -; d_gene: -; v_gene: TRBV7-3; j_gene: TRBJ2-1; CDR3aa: CASSLTNDNEQFF; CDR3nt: TGTGCCAGCAGCTTAACTAATGACAATGAGCAGTTCTTC
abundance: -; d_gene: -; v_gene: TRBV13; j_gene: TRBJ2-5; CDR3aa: CASSLVSFQETQYF; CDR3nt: TGTGCCAGCAGCTTAGTGTCGTTCCAAGAGACCCAGTACTTC
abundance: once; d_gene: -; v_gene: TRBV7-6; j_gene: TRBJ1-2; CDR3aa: CASSLDSTYGYTF; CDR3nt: TGTGCCAGCAGCTTAGACAGTACCTATGGCTACACCTTC